The clone carrying this T cell receptor (beta chain) occurred many times. The antigen is unknown. The V gene's germline CDR1 is SEHNR and CDR2 FQNEAQ (reference sequence). The V gene lost 5 bases and the J gene lost 8 bases, with 12 bases spanning the gap. This CDR3 has 12 amino acids. TCRdb passed the reads through MiXCR, listing each CDR3 protein once. The profile shows more than 85,000 distinct CDR3 sequences, approximately 15% of them singletons. The data are from a study of T cell repertoires in cytomegalovirus infection. About the study: An indication of both CMV infection and matching HLA type came from public TCR beta signatures.

Overall study results and limits: Pooled public TCR beta family frequency picked out CMV carriers with the relevant HLA. HLA-C-restricted, CMV-specific TCR beta clonotypes were dominant ex vivo.

This chain uses TRBV7-9 with TRBJ1-2, with D possibly being TRBD1 (6 bases). The clonotype was recovered from a human donor in good health (CMV status not recorded). Some clones in this sample may be carry-over from other donors' samples. Sequencing was carried out using PBMCs. CDR3 nucleotide sequence: TGTGCCAGCAGCGTCCTACAGGGAGGCTACACCTTC. This sequence encodes CASSVLQGGYTF. Supplemented by reference TRBV7-9 and TRBJ1-2, the full variable domain reads DTGVSQNPRHKITKRGQNVTFRCDPISEHNRLYWYRQTLGQGPEFLTYFQNEAQLEKSRLLSDRFSAERPKGSFSTLEIQRTEQGDSAMYLCASSVLQGGYTFGSGTRLTVV.